One sample yielded the 9 T cell receptor beta chains listed below, sequenced in a study of control samples from healthy donors and cancer patients. Profiled with immunoSEQ multiplex PCR; TCRdb holds only in-frame clones, not every one. The sample records about 170,000 clones, approximately 94% being singletons. Specimen: blood. The receptor set was obtained from a woman in her late teens or twenties in good health.

The V gene is TRBV6-5, the J gene TRBJ1-4, with TRBD1 as a possible D gene (5 bases). V dropped 1 base and J dropped 0 bases, with 9 bases sitting between them. Germline V CDR1 and CDR2: MNHEY, SVGAGI. CDR3 length: 16 residues. The CDR3 loop reads CASSYYWGATNEKLFF. As DNA, the CDR3 is TGTGCCAGCAGTTACTACTGGGGGGCAACTAATGAAAAACTGTTTTTT.

This sequence joins TRBV13 and TRBJ1-5; a possible D gene is TRBD1 (5 bases). Deletions cut 0 bases from V and 1 base from J, with 7 bases between. Germline CDR1 is PRHDT and CDR2 is FYEKMQ (reference sequence). The length of the CDR3 is 15 residues. CDR3 in DNA: TGTGCCAGCAGCTTAGGGGGGGGGAGCAATCAGCCCCAGCATTTT. Residues: CASSLGGGSNQPQHF.

The CDR3: CASSLEEGGTEAFF. CDR3 nucleotides: TGTGCCAGCAGCTTAGAAGAGGGAGGGACTGAAGCTTTCTTT. The chain recombines TRBV11-3 with TRBJ1-1; the D is unclear. CDR1 is SGHNT and CDR2 is YENEEA in the germline V gene. V lost 0 bases and J lost 5, with 10 bases in between. There are 14 residues in the CDR3.

The rearrangement uses TRBV4-1 and TRBJ2-7; D remains unclear. Looked up from germline, CDR1 is MGHRA and CDR2 is YSYEKL. The CDR3 sequence is 13 residues long. The V gene lost 3 bases and the J gene lost 4 bases, with 10 bases spanning the gap. Here the CDR3 reads CASSHNPQYEQYF. The CDR3 coding sequence is TGCGCCAGCAGCCATAATCCTCAGTACGAGCAGTACTTC.

The chain joins TRBV28 to TRBJ1-2; D call uncertain. From germline, CDR1 is MDHEN and CDR2 SYDVKM. The CDR3 consists of 14 residues. V lost 2 bases and J 1 base, leaving 8 bases between the germline ends. CDR3 loop: CASSLESDNYGYTF. The CDR3 DNA sequence: TGTGCCAGCAGTTTAGAGTCCGATAACTATGGCTACACCTTC.

V is TRBV3-1 (or the pseudogene TRBV3-2) and J is TRBJ1-2; no clear D. CDR3 length: 12 residues. Trimming removed 4 bases at V and 4 bases at J, with 7 bases between. The germline gives CDR1 LGHDT, CDR2 YNNKEL (reference sequence). This chain's CDR3 is CASSRRGYGYTF. CDR3 bases: TGTGCCAGCAGCCGCCGGGGCTATGGCTACACCTTC.

The chain links TRBV7-2 to TRBJ1-5; D unresolved. This CDR3 is 15 amino acids long. The germline V and J ends were trimmed by 3 bases and 1 base, with 10 bases remaining between them. In germline, CDR1 is SGHTA, CDR2 FQGNSA. CDR3 region: CASSFYLGSNQPQHF. In DNA, the CDR3 is TGTGCCAGCAGCTTCTACCTGGGAAGCAATCAGCCCCAGCATTTT.

The chain couples TRBV5-6 to TRBJ1-2; 10 nucleotides align to TRBD1. The CDR3 runs to 14 residues. Germline trimming cut 4 bases from V and 8 bases from J; bases unmatched to any gene: 8. CDR1 is SGHDT, CDR2 YYEEEE, per germline. CDR3 region: CASSRTGGKGGYTF. The CDR3 DNA reads TGTGCCAGCAGCCGGACAGGGGGTAAGGGAGGCTACACCTTC.

The V gene is TRBV18, the J gene TRBJ2-5, with D possibly being TRBD2 (5 bases). Germline CDR1 reads KGHSH; CDR2 reads LQKENI. Trimming cost V 6 bases and J 2 bases, with 10 bases left between them. This CDR3 spans 13 amino acids. This chain's CDR3 is CASSNGGQETQYF. For the CDR3, the DNA is TGTGCCAGCTCGAACGGAGGACAAGAGACCCAGTACTTC.